The T cell receptor beta chain under discussion was sequenced for a study of beta chain features in type 1 diabetes. Study information: Healthy donors, compared against patients, showed similar age, gender and cell yields.

This clone was recorded a few times. Its target is unknown. Whole-study findings and limits: The study found that naive, central memory and Treg TCRB repertoires appeared more similar in patients than in healthy donors. Short templates might get an advantage during PCR, and this would be equal in patients and controls.

In total, each donor contributed a single heparinised blood draw that averaged approximately 0.12 L. TCRB transcripts that were expressed got sequenced, as all of the isolated RNA had been reverse transcribed. Produced via immunoSEQ multiplex PCR; TCRdb's table is partial and in-frame only. The repertoire holds about 900,000 clones, with about a sixth as singletons. The sequencing sample was made of naive CD4+ T cells from blood. The TCR was taken from a woman between 18 and 29 years old in good health.

CDR3 DNA sequence: TGCGCCAGCCGGATGGCGGGAGGCACCGGGGAGCTGTTTTTT. Translation gives CASRMAGGTGELFF. The chain uses TRBV5-1 and TRBJ2-2, with 8 positions matching TRBD2. Losses at the gene ends were 7 bases for V and 4 bases for J; bases not matched to a gene: 6. The CDR3 is 14 amino acids. Germline-derived CDR1 and CDR2 are SGHRS and YFSETQ.